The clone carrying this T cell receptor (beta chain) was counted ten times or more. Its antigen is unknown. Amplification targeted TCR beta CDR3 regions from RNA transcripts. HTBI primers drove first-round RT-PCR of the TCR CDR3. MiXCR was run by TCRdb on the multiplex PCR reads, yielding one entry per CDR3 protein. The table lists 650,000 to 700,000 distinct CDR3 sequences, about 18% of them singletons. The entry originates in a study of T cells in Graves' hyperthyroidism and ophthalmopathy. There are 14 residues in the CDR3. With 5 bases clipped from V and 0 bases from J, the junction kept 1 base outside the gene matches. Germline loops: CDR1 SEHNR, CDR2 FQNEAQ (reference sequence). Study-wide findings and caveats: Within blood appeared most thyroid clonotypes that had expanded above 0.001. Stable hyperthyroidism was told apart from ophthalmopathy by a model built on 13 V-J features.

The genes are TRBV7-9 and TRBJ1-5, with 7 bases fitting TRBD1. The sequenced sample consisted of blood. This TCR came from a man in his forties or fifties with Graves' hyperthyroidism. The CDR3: CASSRDSSNQPQHF. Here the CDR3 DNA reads TGTGCCAGCAGCCGGGACAGTAGCAATCAGCCCCAGCATTTT.